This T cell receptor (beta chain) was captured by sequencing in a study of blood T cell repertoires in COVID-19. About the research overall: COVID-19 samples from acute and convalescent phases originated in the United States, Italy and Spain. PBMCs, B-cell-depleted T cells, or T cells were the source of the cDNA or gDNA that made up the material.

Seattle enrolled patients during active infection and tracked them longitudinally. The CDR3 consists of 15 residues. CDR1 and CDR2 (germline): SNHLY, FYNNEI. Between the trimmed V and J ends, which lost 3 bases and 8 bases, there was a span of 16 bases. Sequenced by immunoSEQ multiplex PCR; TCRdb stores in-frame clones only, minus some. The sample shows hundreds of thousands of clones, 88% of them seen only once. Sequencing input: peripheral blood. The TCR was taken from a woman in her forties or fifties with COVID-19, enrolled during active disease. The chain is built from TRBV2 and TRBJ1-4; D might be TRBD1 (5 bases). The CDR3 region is CASSEGGIPGEKLFF. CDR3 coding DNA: TGTGCCAGCAGTGAGGGGGGGATACCTGGGGAAAAACTGTTTTTT.